This TCR beta chain was captured in a study of somatic mutations in cytotoxic T cells in rheumatoid arthritis. Repertoires were generated with immunoSEQ multiplex PCR, while TCRdb's copy carries only in-frame clones and drops some. Among 15,000 to 20,000 clones listed, almost 85% were seen once. Trimming left V 3 bases short and J 1 base short, with 18 bases between. The CDR3 length is 17 residues. With regard to this clone: What it binds is not known.

The study's findings and limits: Rheumatoid arthritis patients showed CD8+ clonality increasing with age, unlike healthy controls.

The chain couples TRBV23-1 to TRBJ1-1; D uncertain. Being an ORF, TRBV23-1 has a function that is uncertain. The receptor was derived from an adult with rheumatoid arthritis. Sample: CD8+ T cells sorted from blood. CDR3 loop: CASSHPAGSGKNTEAFF. CDR3 bases: TGCGCCAGCAGTCACCCGGCGGGTTCGGGGAAGAACACTGAAGCTTTCTTT.